A selection of T cell receptor beta chains follows, all from one sample in a study of a mutant IDH1 vaccine in newly diagnosed glioma. Clones were read by immunoSEQ multiplex PCR, and TCRdb kept only the in-frame ones, dropping some. The sample shows some 51,000 clones, over 75% of them seen only once. These receptors' targets are unknown. Specimen: PBMCs, collected from a glioma patient whose treatment included an IDH1 peptide vaccine. Receptors originate from a man aged 45-65 years with glioma. CDR3s include the opening cysteine and the closing phenylalanine or tryptophan. The D gene is left open where the match is weak. Where a row states a size, it is once, few, many or the class of an expanded clone; other rows omit it.

clone_size j_call d_call v_call cdr3_aa cdr3_nt
once TRBJ2-6 . TRBV30 CAWSPGVGANVLTF TGTGCCTGGAGTCCAGGGGTGGGGGCCAACGTCCTGACTTTC
few TRBJ2-7 . TRBV30 CAYLLLGYEQYF TGTGCCTACCTACTCCTGGGCTACGAGCAGTACTTC
. TRBJ1-1 . TRBV25-1 CASSRTAHGTEAFF TGTGCCAGCAGTCGAACCGCCCACGGCACTGAAGCTTTCTTT
. TRBJ1-5 . TRBV30 CAWTPGGASNQPQHF TGTGCCTGGACCCCCGGGGGGGCCAGCAATCAGCCCCAGCATTTT
few TRBJ2-7 TRBD1 TRBV5-1 CASSPRTGFDEQYF TGCGCCAGCAGCCCCCGGACAGGGTTCGACGAGCAGTACTTC
. TRBJ2-5 TRBD2 TRBV5-8 CASSRGGSETQYF TGTGCCAGCAGCCGCGGGGGTTCAGAGACCCAGTACTTC
. TRBJ1-3 . TRBV5-8 CASSSGNTIYF TGTGCCAGTTCCTCTGGAAACACCATATATTTT
once TRBJ1-1 TRBD1 TRBV19 CASSTRDSKTEAFF TGTGCCAGTAGTACTAGGGACAGCAAAACTGAAGCTTTCTTT
. TRBJ2-2 TRBD1 TRBV19 CASSILGQGAFTGELFF TGTGCCAGTAGTATTTTGGGACAGGGGGCGTTCACCGGGGAGCTGTTTTTT
. TRBJ1-1 . TRBV27 CASSSATGVNTEAFF TGTGCCAGCAGTTCCGCAACAGGAGTGAACACTGAAGCTTTCTTT